This T cell receptor beta chain is from a study of blood T cell repertoires in COVID-19. Study information: COVID-19 samples from acute and convalescent phases originated in the United States, Italy and Spain.

Trimming removed 8 bases from V and 1 base from J; junction bases left unmatched: 11. CDR3 size: 16 residues. From germline, CDR1 is LNHDA and CDR2 SQIVND (reference sequence). Per the authors' pipeline: Amplification from reference gene primers served as the basis for estimated nucleated cell counts. Profiled with immunoSEQ multiplex PCR; TCRdb holds only in-frame clones, not every one. The V and J calls and clone size are taken from that table; D and trimming were inferred from the DNA. In the table there are tens of thousands of clones, just over 85% of which are singletons. The sample consisted of peripheral blood. The clonotype originates from a human donor in a cohort sampled during active COVID-19. V gene TRBV19 combines with J gene TRBJ1-5; TRBD1 agrees at 7 bases. The CDR3 spells CASVRQGDGSNQPQHF. CDR3 nucleotide sequence: TGTGCCAGTGTTAGGCAGGGGGACGGGAGCAATCAGCCCCAGCATTTT.